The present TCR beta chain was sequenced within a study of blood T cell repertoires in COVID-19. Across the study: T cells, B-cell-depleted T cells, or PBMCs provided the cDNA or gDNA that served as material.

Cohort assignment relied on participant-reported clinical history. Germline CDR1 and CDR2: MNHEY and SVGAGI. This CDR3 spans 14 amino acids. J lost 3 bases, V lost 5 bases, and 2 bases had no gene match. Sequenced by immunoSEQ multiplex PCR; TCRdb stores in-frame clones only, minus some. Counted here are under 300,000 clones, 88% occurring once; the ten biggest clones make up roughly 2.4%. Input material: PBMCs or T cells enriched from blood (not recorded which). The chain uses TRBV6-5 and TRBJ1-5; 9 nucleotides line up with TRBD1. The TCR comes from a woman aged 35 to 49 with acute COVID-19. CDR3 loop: CASSRTGANQPQHF. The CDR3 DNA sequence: TGTGCCAGCAGTCGGACAGGGGCCAATCAGCCCCAGCATTTT.